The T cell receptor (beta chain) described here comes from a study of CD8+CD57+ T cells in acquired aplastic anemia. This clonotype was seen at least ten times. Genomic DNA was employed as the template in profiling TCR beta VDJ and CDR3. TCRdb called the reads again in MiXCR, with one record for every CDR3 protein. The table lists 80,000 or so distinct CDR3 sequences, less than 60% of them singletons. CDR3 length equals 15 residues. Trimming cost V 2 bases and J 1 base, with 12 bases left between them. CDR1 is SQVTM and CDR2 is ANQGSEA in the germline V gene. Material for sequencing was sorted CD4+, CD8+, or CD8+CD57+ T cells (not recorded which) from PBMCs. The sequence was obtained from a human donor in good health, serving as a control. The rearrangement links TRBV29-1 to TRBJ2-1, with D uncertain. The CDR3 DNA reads TGCAGCGTTGAACCCCCCCAGCATTCCTACAATGAGCAGTTCTTC. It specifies CSVEPPQHSYNEQFF.